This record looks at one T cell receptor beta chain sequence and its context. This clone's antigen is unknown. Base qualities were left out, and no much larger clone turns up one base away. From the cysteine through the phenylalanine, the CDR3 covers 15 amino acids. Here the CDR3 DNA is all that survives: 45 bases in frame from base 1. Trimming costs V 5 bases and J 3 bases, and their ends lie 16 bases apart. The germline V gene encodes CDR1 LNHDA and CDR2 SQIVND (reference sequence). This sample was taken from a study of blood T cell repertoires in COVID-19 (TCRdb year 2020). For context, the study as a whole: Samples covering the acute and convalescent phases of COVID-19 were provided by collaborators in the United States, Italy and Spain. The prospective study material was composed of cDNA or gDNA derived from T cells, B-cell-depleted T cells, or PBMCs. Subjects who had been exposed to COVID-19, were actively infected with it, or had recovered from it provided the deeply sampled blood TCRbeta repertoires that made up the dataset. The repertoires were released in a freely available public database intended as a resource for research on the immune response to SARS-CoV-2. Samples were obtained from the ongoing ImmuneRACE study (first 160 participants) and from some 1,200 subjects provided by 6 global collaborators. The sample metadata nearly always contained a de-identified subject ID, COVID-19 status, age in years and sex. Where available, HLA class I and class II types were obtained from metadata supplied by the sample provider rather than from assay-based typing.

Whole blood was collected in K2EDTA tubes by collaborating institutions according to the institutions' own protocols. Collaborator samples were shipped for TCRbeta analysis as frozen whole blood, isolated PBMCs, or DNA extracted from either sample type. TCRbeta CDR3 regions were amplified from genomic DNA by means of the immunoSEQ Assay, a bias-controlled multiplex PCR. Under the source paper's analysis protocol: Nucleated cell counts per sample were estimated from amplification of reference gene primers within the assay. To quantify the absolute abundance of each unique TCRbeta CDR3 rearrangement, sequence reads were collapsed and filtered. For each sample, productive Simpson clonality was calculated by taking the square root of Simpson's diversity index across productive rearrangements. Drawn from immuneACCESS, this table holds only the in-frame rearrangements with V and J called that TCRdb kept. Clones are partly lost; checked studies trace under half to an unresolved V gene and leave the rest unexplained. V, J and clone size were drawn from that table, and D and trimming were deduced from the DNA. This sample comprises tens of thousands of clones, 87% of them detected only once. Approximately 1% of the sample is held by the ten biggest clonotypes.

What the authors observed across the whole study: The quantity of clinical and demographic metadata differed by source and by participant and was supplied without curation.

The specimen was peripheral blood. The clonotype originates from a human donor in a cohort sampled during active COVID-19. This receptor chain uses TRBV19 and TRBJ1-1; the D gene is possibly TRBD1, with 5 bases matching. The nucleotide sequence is TGTGCCAGTAGTCGTTGGGGCAGCTTCGACACTGAAGCTTTCTTT. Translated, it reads CASSRWGSFDTEAFF.